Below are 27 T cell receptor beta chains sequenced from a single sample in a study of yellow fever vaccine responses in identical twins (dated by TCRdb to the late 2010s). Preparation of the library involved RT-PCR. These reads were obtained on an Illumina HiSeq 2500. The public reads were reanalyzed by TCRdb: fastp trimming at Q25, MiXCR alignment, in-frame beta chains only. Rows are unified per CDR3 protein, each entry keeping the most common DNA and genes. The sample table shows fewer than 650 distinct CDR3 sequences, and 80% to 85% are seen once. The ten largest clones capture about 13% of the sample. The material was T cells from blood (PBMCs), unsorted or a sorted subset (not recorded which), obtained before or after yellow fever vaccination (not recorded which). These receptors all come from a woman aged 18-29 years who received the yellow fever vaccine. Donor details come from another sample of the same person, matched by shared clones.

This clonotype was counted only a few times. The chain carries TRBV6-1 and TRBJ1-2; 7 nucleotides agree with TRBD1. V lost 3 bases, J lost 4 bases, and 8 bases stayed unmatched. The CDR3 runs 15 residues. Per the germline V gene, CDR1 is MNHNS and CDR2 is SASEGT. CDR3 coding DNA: TGTGCCAGCAGTGATTCCCCTACAGGGGCCTATGGCTACACCTTC. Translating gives CASSDSPTGAYGYTF.

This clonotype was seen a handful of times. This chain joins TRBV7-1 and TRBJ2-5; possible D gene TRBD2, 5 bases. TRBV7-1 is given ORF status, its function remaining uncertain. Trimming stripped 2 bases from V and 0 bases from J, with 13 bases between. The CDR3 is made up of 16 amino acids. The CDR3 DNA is TGTGCCAGCAGCTCAAACATGGGAGCCTACCAAGAGACCCAGTACTTC. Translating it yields CASSSNMGAYQETQYF.

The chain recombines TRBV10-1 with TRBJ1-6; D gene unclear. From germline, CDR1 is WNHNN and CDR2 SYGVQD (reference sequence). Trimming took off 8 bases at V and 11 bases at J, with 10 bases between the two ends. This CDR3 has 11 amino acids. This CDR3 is CASGRDPPLHF. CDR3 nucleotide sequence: TGCGCCAGCGGCAGAGATCCACCCCTCCACTTT.

CDR3 in amino acids: CASSTFDRGIRYEQYF. As DNA, the CDR3 is TGTGCCAGTAGTACCTTCGACAGGGGCATCCGCTACGAGCAGTACTTC. V is TRBV19 and J is TRBJ2-7; 8 bases map to TRBD1. CDR3 size: 16 residues. The germline gives CDR1 LNHDA, CDR2 SQIVND (reference sequence). The V gene end was trimmed by 4 bases and the J gene end by 3 bases; junction bases not matched to a gene: 11.

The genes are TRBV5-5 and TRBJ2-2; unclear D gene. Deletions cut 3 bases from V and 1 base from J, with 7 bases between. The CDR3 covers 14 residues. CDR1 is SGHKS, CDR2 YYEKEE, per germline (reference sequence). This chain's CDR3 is CASSYRQNTGELFF. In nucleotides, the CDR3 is TGTGCCAGCAGCTACCGCCAGAACACCGGGGAGCTGTTTTTT.

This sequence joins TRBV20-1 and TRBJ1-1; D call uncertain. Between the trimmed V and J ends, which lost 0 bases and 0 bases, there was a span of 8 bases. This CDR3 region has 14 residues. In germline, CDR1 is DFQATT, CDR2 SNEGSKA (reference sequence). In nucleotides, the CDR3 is TGCAGTGCTAGAGATCCCGGCCTGAACACTGAAGCTTTCTTT. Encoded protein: CSARDPGLNTEAFF.

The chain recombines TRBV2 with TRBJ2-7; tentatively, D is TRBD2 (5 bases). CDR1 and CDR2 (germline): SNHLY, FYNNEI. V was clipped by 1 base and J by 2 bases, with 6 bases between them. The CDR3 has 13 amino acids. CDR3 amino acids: CASSEVTTYEQYF. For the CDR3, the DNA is TGTGCCAGCAGTGAAGTGACTACCTACGAGCAGTACTTC. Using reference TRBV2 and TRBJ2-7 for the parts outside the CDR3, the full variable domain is EPEVTQTPSHQVTQMGQEVILRCVPISNHLYFYWYRQILGQKVEFLVSFYNNEISEKSEIFDDQFSVERPDGSNFTLKIRSTKLEDSAMYFCASSEVTTYEQYFGPGTRLTVT.

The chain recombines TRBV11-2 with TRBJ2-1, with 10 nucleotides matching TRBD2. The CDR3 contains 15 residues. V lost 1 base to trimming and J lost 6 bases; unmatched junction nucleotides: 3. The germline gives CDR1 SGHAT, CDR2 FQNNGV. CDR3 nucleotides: TGTGCCAGCAGCTTAGGAGCGGGAGGGCCCAATGAGCAGTTCTTC. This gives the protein CASSLGAGGPNEQFF.

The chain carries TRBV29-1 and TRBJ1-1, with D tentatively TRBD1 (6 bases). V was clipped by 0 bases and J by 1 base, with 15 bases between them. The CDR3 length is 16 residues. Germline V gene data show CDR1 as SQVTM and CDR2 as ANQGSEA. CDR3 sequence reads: CSVEDWVTDRNTEAFF. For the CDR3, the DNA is TGCAGCGTTGAAGATTGGGTAACGGACAGGAACACTGAAGCTTTCTTT. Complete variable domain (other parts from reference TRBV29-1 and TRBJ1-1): SAVISQKPSRDICQRGTSLTIQCQVDSQVTMMFWYRQQPGQSLTLIATANQGSEATYESGFVIDKFPISRPNLTFSTLTVSNMSPEDSSIYLCSVEDWVTDRNTEAFFGQGTRLTVV.

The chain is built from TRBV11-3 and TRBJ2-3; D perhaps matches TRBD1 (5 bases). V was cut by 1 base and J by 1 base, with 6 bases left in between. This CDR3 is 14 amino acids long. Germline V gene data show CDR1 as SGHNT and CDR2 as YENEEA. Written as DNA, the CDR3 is TGTGCCAGCAGCTTAGGCAGGGGCACAGATACGCAGTATTTT. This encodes CASSLGRGTDTQYF.

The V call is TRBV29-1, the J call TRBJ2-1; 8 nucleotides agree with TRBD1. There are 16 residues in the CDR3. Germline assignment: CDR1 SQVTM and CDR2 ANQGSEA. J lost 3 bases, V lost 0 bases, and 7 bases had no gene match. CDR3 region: CSVEDHGQGGYNEQFF. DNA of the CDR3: TGCAGCGTTGAAGATCATGGACAGGGAGGCTACAATGAGCAGTTCTTC.

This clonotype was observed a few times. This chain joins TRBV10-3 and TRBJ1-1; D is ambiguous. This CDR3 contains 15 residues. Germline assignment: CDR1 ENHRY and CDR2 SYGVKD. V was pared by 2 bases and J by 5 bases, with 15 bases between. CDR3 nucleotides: TGTGCCATCAGTGAGCGACGGGCGAGGGAAACTGAAGCTTTCTTT. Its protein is CAISERRARETEAFF.

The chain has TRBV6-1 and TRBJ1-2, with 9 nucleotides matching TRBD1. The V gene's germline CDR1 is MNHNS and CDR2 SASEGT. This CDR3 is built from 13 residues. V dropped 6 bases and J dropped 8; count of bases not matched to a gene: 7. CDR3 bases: TGTGCCAGCAGCCAGACAGGGGGAGGCGGCTACACCTTC. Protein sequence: CASSQTGGGGYTF.

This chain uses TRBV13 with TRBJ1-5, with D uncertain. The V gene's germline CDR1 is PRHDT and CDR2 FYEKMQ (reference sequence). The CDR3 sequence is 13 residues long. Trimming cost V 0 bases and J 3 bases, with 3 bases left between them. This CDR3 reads CASSLGYNQPQHF. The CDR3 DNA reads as TGTGCCAGCAGCTTAGGATACAATCAGCCCCAGCATTTT.

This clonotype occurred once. CDR3 sequence (DNA): TGTGCCAGCAGCCTGCCGGGACTAGCGGGAGTGGATGGAGAGACCCAGTACTTC. This encodes CASSLPGLAGVDGETQYF. This chain joins TRBV14 and TRBJ2-5; 14 positions match TRBD2. Unmatched junction bases numbered 11, after V lost 4 bases and J lost 4 bases. This CDR3 comprises 18 residues. Germline CDR1 and CDR2: SGHDN and FVKESK.

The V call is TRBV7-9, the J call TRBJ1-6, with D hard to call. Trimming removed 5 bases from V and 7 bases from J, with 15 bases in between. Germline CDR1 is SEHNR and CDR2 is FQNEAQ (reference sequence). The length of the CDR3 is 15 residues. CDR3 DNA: TGTGCCAGCAGCACCCGGGATTTGAGGAATTCACCCCTCCACTTT. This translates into CASSTRDLRNSPLHF.

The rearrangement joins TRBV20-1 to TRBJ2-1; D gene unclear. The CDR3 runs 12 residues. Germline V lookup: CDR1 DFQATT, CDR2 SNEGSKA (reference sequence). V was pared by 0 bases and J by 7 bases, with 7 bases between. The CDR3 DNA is TGCAGTGCTAGAGATCCTGGGAATGAGCAGTTCTTC. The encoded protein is CSARDPGNEQFF.

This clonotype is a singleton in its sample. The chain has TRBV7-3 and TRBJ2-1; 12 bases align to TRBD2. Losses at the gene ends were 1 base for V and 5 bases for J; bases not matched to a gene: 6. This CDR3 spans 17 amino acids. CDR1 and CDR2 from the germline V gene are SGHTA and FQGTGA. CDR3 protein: CASSLISSGRGDNEQFF. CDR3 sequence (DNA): TGTGCCAGCAGCTTAATTTCTAGCGGGAGGGGGGACAATGAGCAGTTCTTC.

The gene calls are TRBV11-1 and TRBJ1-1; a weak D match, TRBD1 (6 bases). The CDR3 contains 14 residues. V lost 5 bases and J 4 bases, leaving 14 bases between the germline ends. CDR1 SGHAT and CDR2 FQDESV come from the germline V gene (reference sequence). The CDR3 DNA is TGTGCCAGCAGCGCCTACGAGGGGGGCACTGAAGCTTTCTTT. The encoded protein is CASSAYEGGTEAFF.

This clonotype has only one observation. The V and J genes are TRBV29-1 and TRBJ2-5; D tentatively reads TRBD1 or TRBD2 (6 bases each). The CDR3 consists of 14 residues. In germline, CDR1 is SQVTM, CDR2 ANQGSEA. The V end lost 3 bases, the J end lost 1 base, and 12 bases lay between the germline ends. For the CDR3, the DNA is TGCAGCGTTGACCCGGGGGCGGGCCAAGAGACCCAGTACTTC. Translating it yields CSVDPGAGQETQYF.

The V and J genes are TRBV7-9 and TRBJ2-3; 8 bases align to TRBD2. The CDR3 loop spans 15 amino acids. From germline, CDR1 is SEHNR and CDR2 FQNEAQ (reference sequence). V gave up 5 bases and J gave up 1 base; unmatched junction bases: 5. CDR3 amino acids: CASSPSGSGTDTQYF. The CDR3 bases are TGTGCCAGCAGCCCGAGCGGGAGCGGCACAGATACGCAGTATTTT.

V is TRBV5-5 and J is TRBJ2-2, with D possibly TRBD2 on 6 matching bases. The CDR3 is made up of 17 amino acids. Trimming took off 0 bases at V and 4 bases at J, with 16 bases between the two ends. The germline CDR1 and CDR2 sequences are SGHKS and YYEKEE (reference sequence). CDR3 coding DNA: TGTGCCAGCAGCTTGGCGCCCGGGACTTTCCTCACCGGGGAGCTGTTTTTT. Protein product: CASSLAPGTFLTGELFF.

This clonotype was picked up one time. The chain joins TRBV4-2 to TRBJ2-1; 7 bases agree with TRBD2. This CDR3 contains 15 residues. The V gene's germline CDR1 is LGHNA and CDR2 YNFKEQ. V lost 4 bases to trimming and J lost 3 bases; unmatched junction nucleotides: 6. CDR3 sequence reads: CASSLYRDYYNEQFF. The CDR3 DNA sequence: TGTGCCAGCAGCCTTTACCGGGACTACTACAATGAGCAGTTCTTC.

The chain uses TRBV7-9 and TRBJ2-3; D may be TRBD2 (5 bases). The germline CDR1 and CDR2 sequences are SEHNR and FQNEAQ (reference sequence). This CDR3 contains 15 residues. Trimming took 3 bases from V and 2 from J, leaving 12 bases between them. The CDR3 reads CASSFLAELTDTQYF. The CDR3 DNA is TGTGCCAGCAGCTTCCTAGCAGAACTCACAGATACGCAGTATTTT.

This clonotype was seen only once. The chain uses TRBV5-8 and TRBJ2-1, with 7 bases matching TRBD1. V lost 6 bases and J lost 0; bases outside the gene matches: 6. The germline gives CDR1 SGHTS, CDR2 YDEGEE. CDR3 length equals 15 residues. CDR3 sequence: CASTLGDSSYNEQFF. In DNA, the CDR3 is TGTGCCAGCACTCTCGGGGACAGCTCCTACAATGAGCAGTTCTTC.

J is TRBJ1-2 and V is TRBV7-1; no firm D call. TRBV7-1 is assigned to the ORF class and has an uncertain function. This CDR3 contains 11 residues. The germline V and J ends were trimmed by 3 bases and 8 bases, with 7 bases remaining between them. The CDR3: CASSSYIGYTF. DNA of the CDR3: TGTGCCAGCAGCTCGTACATCGGCTACACCTTC.

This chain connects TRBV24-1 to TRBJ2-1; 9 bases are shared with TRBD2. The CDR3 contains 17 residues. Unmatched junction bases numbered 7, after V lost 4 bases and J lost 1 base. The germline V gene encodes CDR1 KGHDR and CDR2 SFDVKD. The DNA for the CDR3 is TGTGCCACCAGTGACCCCCTAGCGGGAACATCCTACAATGAGCAGTTCTTC. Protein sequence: CATSDPLAGTSYNEQFF.